The T cell receptor (beta chain) under discussion was sequenced for a study of T cell responses to AZD1222 COVID-19 vaccine. Sequencing used immunoSEQ multiplex PCR; TCRdb keeps in-frame clones, though not all of them. The sample has approximately 150,000 clones, around 90% seen once. As to this clone: Its cognate antigen is unknown.

The germline gives CDR1 SGDLS, CDR2 YYNGEE. The CDR3 has 14 amino acids. The V end was cut by 3 bases, the J end by 1 base, with 10 bases between. Some second doses came at about 4 weeks and others at about 12 weeks; these were pooled. Whole-study results and caveats: Breadth and depth of Spike-specific TCRs rose after two AZD1222 doses. Mapped onto spike, vaccine-associated CD4 TCRs spanned it and were dominant at 160-218 and 743-854. Clonal diversity may have been underestimated, and the donors were mostly white British, with more females than males.

The rearrangement joins TRBV9 to TRBJ1-1, with D maybe TRBD1 (6 bases). The source of this sequence is an adult who received the AZD1222 COVID-19 vaccine. This specimen was peripheral blood, taken 28 days after the second AZD1222 dose. For the CDR3, the DNA is TGTGCCAGCAGCGCCCGGACAGAGAACACTGAAGCTTTCTTT. It codes for CASSARTENTEAFF.